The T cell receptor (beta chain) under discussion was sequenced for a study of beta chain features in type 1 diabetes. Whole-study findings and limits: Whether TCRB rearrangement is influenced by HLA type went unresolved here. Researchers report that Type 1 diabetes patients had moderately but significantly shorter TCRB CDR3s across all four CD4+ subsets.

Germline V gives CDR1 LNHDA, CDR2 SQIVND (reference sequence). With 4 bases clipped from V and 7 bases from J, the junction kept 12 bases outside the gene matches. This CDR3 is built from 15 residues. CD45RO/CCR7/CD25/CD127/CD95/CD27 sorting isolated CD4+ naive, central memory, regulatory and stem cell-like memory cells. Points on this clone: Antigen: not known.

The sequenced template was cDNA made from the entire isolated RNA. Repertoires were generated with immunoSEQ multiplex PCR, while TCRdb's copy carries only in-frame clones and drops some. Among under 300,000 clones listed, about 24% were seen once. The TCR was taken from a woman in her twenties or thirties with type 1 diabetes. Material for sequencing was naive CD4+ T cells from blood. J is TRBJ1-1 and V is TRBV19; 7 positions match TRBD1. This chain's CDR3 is CASSTLPDRAREAFF. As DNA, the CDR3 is TGTGCCAGTAGTACACTTCCCGACAGGGCGCGTGAAGCTTTCTTT. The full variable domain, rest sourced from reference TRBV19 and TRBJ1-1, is DGGITQSPKYLFRKEGQNVTLSCEQNLNHDAMYWYRQDPGQGLRLIYYSQIVNDFQKGDIAEGYSVSREKKESFPLTVTSAQKNPTAFYLCASSTLPDRAREAFFGQGTRLTVV.